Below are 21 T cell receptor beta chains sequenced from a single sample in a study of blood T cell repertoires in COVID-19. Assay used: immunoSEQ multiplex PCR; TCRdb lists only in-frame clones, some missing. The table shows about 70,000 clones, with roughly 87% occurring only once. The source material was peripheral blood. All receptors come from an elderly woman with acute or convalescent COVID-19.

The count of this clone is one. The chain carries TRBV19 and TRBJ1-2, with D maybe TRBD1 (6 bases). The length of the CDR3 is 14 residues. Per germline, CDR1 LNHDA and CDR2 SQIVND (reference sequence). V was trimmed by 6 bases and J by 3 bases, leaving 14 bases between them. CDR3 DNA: TGTGCCAGTAGCCACAGGGCAACGGACTATGGCTACACCTTC. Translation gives CASSHRATDYGYTF.

The CDR3 is CASSVREIRTDTQYF. Written as DNA, the CDR3 is TGTGCCAGCAGTGTGCGGGAGATCAGGACAGATACGCAGTATTTT. V and J are TRBV5-4 and TRBJ2-3, with TRBD2 matching 7 bases. V lost 5 bases to trimming and J lost 3 bases; unmatched junction nucleotides: 9. The CDR3 runs 15 residues. Germline V gene sequence: CDR1 SGHNT, CDR2 YYREEE (reference sequence).

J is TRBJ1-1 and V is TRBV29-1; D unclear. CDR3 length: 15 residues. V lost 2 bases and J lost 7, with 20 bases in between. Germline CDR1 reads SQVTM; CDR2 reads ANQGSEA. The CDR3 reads CSVERRELIAHEAFF. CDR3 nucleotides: TGCAGCGTTGAAAGGCGGGAGCTTATAGCACATGAAGCTTTCTTT.

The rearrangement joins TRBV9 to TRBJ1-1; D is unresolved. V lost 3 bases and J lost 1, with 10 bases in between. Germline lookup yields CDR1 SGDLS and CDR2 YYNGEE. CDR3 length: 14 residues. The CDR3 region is CASSAHNANTEAFF. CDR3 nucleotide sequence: TGTGCCAGCAGCGCCCACAATGCGAACACTGAAGCTTTCTTT.

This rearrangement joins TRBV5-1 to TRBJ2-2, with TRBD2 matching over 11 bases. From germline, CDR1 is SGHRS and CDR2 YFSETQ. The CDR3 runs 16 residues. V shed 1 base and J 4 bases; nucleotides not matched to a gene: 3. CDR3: CASSLPGTSGTGELFF. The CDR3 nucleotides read TGCGCCAGCAGCTTGCCCGGGACTAGCGGCACCGGGGAGCTGTTTTTT.

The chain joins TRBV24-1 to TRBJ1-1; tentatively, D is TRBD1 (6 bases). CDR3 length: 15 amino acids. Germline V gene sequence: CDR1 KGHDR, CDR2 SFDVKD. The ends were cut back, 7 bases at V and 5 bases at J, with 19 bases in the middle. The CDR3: CATRGDQGLGTEAFF. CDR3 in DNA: TGTGCCACCAGGGGGGACCAGGGGCTCGGGACTGAAGCTTTCTTT.

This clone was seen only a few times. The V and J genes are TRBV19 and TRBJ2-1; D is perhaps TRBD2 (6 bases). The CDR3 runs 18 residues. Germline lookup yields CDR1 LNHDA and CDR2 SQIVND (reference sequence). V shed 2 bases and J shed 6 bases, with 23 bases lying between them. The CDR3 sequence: CASSIRGRSGLGINEQFF. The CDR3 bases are TGTGCCAGTAGTATAAGAGGTCGGAGCGGGTTGGGGATCAATGAGCAGTTCTTC. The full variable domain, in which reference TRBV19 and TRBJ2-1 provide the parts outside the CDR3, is DGGITQSPKYLFRKEGQNVTLSCEQNLNHDAMYWYRQDPGQGLRLIYYSQIVNDFQKGDIAEGYSVSREKKESFPLTVTSAQKNPTAFYLCASSIRGRSGLGINEQFFGPGTRLTVL.

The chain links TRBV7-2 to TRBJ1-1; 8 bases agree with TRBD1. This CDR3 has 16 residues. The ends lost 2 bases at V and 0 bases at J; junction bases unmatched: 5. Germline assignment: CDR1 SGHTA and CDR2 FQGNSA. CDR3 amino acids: CASSLWTGPVNTEAFF. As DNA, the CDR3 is TGTGCCAGCAGCTTATGGACAGGGCCAGTGAACACTGAAGCTTTCTTT.

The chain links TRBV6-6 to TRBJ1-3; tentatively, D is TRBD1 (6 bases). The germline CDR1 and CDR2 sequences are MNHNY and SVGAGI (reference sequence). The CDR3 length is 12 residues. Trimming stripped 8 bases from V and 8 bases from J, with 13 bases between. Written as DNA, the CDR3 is TGTGCCAGCGTCCAGGGGCAGGACACCATATATTTT. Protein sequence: CASVQGQDTIYF.

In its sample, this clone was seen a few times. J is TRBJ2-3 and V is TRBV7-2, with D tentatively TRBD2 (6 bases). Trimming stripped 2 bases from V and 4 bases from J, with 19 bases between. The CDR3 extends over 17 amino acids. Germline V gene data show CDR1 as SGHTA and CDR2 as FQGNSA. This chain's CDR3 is CASSLMGGTPLADTQYF. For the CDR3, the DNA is TGTGCCAGCAGCTTAATGGGCGGGACTCCCTTGGCAGATACGCAGTATTTT.

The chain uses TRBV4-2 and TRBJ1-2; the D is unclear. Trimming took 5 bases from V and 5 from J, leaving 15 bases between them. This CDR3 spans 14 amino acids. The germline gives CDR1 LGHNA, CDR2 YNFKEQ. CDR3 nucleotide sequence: TGTGCCAGCAGCAAGACCGTGGCGGGGTATGGCTACACCTTC. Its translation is CASSKTVAGYGYTF.

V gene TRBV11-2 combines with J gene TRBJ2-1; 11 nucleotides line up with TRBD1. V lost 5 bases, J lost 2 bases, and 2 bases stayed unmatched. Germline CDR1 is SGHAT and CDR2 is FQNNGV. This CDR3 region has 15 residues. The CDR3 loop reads CASSRGQGAYNEQFF. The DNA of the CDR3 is TGTGCCAGCAGCCGGGGACAGGGGGCCTACAATGAGCAGTTCTTC.

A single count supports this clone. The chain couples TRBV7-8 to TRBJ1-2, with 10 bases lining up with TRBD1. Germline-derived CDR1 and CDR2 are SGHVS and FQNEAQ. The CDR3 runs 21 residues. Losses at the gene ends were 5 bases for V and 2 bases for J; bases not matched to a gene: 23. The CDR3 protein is CASSRGPPALERQGANYGYTF. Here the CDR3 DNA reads TGTGCCAGCAGCCGAGGGCCCCCCGCACTAGAGAGACAGGGGGCCAACTATGGCTACACCTTC.

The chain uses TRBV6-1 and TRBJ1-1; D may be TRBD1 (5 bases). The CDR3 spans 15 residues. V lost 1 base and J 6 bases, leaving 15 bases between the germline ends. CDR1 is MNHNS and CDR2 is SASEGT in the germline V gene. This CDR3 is CASSEVSLGGAEAFF. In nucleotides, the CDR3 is TGTGCCAGCAGTGAAGTGTCGCTCGGGGGAGCTGAAGCTTTCTTT.

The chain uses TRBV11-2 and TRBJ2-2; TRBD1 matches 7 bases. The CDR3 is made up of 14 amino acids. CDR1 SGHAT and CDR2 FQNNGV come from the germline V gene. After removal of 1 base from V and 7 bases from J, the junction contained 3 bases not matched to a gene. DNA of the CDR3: TGTGCCAGCAGCTTAGCACAGGGGATCGGGGAGCTGTTTTTT. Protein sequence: CASSLAQGIGELFF.

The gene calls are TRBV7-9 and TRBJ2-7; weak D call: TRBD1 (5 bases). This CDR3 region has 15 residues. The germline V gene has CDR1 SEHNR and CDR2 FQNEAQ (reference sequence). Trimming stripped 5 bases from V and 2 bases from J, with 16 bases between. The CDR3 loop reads CASSPPGILTYEQYF. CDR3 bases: TGTGCCAGCAGCCCTCCAGGGATCTTGACCTACGAGCAGTACTTC.

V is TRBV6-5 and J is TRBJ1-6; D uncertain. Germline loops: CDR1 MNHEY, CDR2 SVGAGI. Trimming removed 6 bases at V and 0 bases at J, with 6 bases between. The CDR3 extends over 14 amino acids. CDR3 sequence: CASRSSSYNSPLHF. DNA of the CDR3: TGTGCCAGCAGATCGAGCTCCTATAATTCACCCCTCCACTTT.

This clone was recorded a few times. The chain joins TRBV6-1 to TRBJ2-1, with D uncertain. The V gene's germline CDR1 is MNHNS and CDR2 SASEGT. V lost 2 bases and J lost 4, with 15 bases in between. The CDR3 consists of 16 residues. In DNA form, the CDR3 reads TGTGCCAGCAGTGAAACCCGCGGCCTGCTTTACAATGAGCAGTTCTTC. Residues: CASSETRGLLYNEQFF.

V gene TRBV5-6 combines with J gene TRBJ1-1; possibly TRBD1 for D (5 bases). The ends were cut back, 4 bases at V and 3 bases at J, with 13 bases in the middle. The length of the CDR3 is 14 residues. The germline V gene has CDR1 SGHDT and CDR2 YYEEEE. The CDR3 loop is CASSVAGGDTEAFF. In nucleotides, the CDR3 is TGTGCCAGCAGCGTGGCTGGGGGGGACACTGAAGCTTTCTTT.

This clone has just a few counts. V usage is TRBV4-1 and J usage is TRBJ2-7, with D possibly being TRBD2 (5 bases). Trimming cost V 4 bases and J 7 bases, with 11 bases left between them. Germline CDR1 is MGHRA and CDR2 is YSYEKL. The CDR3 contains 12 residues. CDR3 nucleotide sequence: TGCGCCAGCAGCCGAGGGATGGGAGAGCAGTACTTC. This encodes CASSRGMGEQYF.

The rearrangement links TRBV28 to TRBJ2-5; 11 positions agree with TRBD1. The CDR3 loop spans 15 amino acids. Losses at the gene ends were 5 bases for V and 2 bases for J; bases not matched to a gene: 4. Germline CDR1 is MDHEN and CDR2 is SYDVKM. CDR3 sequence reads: CASSPGTGGQETQYF. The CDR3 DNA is TGTGCCAGCAGTCCCGGGACAGGGGGACAAGAGACCCAGTACTTC.